This TCR beta chain was sequenced for a study of CD8 T cells in Susac syndrome. Reverse transcription of 0.5 to 1 ug RNA was performed with random hexamers. TCRdb reprocessed the immunoSEQ multiplex PCR reads with MiXCR, giving one entry per CDR3 protein. This table holds approximately 150,000 distinct CDR3 sequences, less than 95% found once. The CDR3 consists of 12 residues. Looked up from germline, CDR1 is MDHEN and CDR2 is SYDVKM. V lost 5 bases and J 14 bases, leaving 18 bases between the germline ends. The T cells that were sequenced for TCR beta were CD8+ and CD4+ cells from blood. TEMRA cells were FACS-enriched and CD8+ and CD4+ T cells negatively isolated.

The clonotype was recovered from a human donor in good health. The sample comprised CD4+ T cells from PBMCs. The V gene is TRBV28, the J gene TRBJ1-2; no clear D gene. Here the CDR3 reads CASSAPMVGRTF. The CDR3 bases are TGTGCCAGCAGTGCACCAATGGTCGGGAGGACCTTC.